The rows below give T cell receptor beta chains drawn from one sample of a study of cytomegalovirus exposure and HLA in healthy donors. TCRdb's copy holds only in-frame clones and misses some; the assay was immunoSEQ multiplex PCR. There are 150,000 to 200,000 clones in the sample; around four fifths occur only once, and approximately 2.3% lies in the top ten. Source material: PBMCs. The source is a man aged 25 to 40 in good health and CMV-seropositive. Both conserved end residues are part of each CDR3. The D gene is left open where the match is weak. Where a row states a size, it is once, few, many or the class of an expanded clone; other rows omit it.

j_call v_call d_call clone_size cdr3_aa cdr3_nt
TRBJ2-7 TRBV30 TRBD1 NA CACGPPGTGGYEQYF TGTGCCTGTGGACCGCCCGGGACAGGGGGCTACGAGCAGTACTTC
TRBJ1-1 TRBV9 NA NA CASSQTGAEAFF TGTGCCAGCAGCCAGACAGGTGCTGAAGCTTTCTTT
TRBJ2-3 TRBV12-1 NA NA CASSFASGGDVSTDTQYF TGTGCCAGCAGCTTTGCTAGCGGGGGGGACGTTAGCACAGATACGCAGTATTTT
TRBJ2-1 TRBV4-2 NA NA CASSQDLGTPGNEQFF TGTGCCAGCAGCCAAGATCTGGGGACTCCCGGCAATGAGCAGTTCTTC
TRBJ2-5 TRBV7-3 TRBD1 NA CASSLGQLETQYF TGTGCCAGCAGCTTGGGACAGTTAGAGACCCAGTACTTC
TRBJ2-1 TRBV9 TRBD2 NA CASSFRLAGVGNEQFF TGTGCCAGCAGCTTCCGACTAGCGGGGGTTGGCAATGAGCAGTTCTTC
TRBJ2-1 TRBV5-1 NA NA CASSLSPQGGYNEQFF TGCGCCAGCAGCTTGTCTCCCCAGGGGGGCTACAATGAGCAGTTCTTC
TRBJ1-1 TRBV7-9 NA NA CASSPWGHSTEAFF TGTGCCAGCAGCCCTTGGGGACATAGCACTGAAGCTTTCTTT
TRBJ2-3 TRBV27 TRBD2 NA CASRSGGAGASRVTQYF TGTGCCAGCAGGAGCGGGGGGGCTGGGGCTTCTCGTGTTACGCAGTATTTT
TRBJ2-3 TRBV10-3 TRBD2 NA CAISEEGGGGATDTQYF TGTGCCATCAGTGAGGAAGGCGGGGGAGGGGCCACAGATACGCAGTATTTT
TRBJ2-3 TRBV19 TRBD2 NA CASSMGSSGGIQRTQYF TGTGCCAGTAGTATGGGCTCTAGCGGGGGCATACAACGAACGCAGTATTTT
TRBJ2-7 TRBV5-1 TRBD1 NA CASSSTGVAEQYF TGCGCCAGCAGCTCGACAGGGGTCGCCGAGCAGTACTTC
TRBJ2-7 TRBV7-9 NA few CASSLPSSYEQYF TGTGCCAGCAGCTTACCGAGCTCCTACGAGCAGTACTTC
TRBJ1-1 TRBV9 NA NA CASSDFRARTEAFF TGTGCCAGCAGCGACTTCAGGGCTCGCACTGAAGCTTTCTTT
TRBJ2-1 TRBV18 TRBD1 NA CASSPYRDRGDEQFF TGTGCCAGCTCACCATACCGGGACAGAGGGGATGAGCAGTTCTTC
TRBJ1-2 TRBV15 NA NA CATSLWEVNYGYTF TGTGCCACCAGCCTTTGGGAGGTTAACTATGGCTACACCTTC
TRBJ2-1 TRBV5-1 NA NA CASSFGAGKGNEQFF TGCGCCAGCAGCTTTGGGGCAGGGAAAGGCAATGAGCAGTTCTTC
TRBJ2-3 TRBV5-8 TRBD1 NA CASSHTGGNTDTQYF TGTGCCAGCAGCCATACAGGGGGGAACACAGATACGCAGTATTTT
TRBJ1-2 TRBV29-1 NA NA CSVETGSLFDRYTF TGCAGCGTTGAAACAGGGAGCTTGTTTGATCGCTACACCTTC
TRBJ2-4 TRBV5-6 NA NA CASSRRGLVDIQYF TGTGCCAGCAGCCGGCGGGGGCTGGTAGACATTCAGTACTTC
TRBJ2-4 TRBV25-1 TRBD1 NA CASSQQGGKNIQYF TGTGCCAGCAGTCAACAGGGGGGCAAAAACATTCAGTACTTC
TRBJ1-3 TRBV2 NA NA CASSQLFVGSGNTIYF TGTGCCAGCAGTCAACTCTTCGTGGGGAGTGGAAACACCATATATTTT
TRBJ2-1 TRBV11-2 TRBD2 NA CASSSRTSGGRGNEQFF TGTGCCAGCAGCTCCAGGACTAGCGGGGGAAGGGGCAATGAGCAGTTCTTC
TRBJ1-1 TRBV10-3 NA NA CAGGSPNTEAFF TGTGCTGGAGGGTCCCCCAACACTGAAGCTTTCTTT
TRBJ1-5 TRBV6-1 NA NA CASSEEGGAVGHF TGTGCCAGCAGTGAAGAAGGGGGAGCAGTAGGACATTTT
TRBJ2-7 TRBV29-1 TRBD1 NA CSVEDGGTGYGNEQYF TGCAGCGTTGAAGATGGTGGGACAGGGTACGGGAACGAGCAGTACTTC
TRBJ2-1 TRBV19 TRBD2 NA CASSLLAGGSEQFF TGTGCCAGTAGTCTGCTAGCGGGGGGTTCTGAGCAGTTCTTC
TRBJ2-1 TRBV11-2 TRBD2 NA CASSWGGNSYNEQFF TGTGCCAGCAGCTGGGGGGGGAACTCCTACAATGAGCAGTTCTTC
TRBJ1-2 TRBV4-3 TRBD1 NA CASSQAATGSAGYTF TGCGCCAGCAGCCAAGCCGCGACAGGGTCGGCTGGCTACACCTTC
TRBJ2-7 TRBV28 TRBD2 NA CASSLSGGGSYEQYF TGTGCCAGCAGTTTATCTGGCGGGGGCTCCTACGAGCAGTACTTC
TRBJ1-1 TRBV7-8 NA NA CASSFWLRDTEAFF TGTGCCAGCAGCTTTTGGCTTCGGGACACTGAAGCTTTCTTT
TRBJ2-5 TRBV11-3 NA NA CASSSGGHPETQYF TGTGCCAGCAGCTCGGGGGGCCATCCAGAGACCCAGTACTTC
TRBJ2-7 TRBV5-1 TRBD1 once CASTRTGSYEQYF TGCGCCAGCACTCGGACAGGGTCCTACGAGCAGTACTTC
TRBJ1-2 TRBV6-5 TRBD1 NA CASSYATGKNYGYTF TGTGCCAGCAGTTACGCGACAGGGAAGAACTATGGCTACACCTTC
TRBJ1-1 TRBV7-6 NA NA CASSLNSGDTEAFF TGTGCCAGCAGCTTAAACAGCGGGGACACTGAAGCTTTCTTT
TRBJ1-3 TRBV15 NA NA CATSRDFGAGNTIYF TGTGCCACCAGCAGAGATTTCGGGGCTGGAAACACCATATATTTT
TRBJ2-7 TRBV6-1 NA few CASTPYGENEQYF TGTGCCAGCACCCCGTACGGGGAGAACGAGCAGTACTTC
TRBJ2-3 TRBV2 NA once CASSENTGFTYTQYF TGTGCCAGCAGTGAGAATACGGGGTTCACATATACGCAGTATTTT
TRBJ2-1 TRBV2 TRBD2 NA CASSDLAGGSYNEQFF TGTGCCAGCAGTGACCTAGCGGGGGGATCCTACAATGAGCAGTTCTTC
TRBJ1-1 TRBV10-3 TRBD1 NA CAISDPGQGVTEAFF TGTGCCATCAGTGACCCGGGACAGGGTGTCACTGAAGCTTTCTTT
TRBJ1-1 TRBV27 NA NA CASSLLSGKGLWNTEAFF TGTGCCAGCAGTTTATTGTCAGGGAAGGGGCTGTGGAACACTGAAGCTTTCTTT
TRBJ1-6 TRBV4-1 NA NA CASTTSLGGQTSSYNSPLHF TGCGCCAGCACCACCAGTCTCGGTGGGCAGACAAGCTCCTATAATTCACCCCTCCACTTT
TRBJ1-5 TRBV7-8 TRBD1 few CASSPNGQGANQPQHF TGTGCCAGCAGCCCGAATGGACAGGGGGCTAATCAGCCCCAGCATTTT
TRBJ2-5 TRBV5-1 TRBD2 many CASSFAGGPPRTQYF TGCGCCAGCAGCTTTGCGGGGGGACCGCCAAGGACCCAGTACTTC
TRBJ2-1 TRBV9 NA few CASSVGLANEQFF TGTGCCAGCAGCGTAGGCCTAGCCAATGAGCAGTTCTTC
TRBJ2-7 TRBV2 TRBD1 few CASRRGDRDSYEQYF TGTGCCAGCAGGAGGGGGGACAGGGACTCCTACGAGCAGTACTTC
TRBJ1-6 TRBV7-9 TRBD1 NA CASSDRNLSPLHF TGTGCCAGCTCGGACAGGAATCTTTCACCCCTCCACTTT
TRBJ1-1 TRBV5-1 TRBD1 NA CASSSGQGETEAFF TGCGCCAGCAGCTCCGGACAGGGGGAAACTGAAGCTTTCTTT
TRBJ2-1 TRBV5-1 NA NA CASSVAGYEQFF TGCGCCAGCAGCGTGGCAGGGTATGAGCAGTTCTTC
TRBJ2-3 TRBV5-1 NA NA CASSLAGGLGTDTQYF TGCGCCAGCAGCTTGGCCGGAGGGCTAGGCACAGATACGCAGTATTTT
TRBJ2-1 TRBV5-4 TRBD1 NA CASSLALGTAYNEQFF TGTGCCAGCAGCTTGGCCTTAGGGACAGCTTACAATGAGCAGTTCTTC
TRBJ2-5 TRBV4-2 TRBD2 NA CASSQGPLTSGTTDQETQYF TGTGCCAGCAGCCAAGGCCCACTCACTAGCGGTACCACAGACCAAGAGACCCAGTACTTC
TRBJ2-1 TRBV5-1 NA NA CASSPPTSGGEQFF TGCGCCAGCAGCCCGCCGACTAGTGGGGGTGAGCAGTTCTTC
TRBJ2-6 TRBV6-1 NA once CASSGGVFSGANVLTF TGTGCCAGCAGTGGGGGGGTTTTCTCTGGGGCCAACGTCCTGACTTTC
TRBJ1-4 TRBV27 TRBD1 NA CASSPGDSSNEKLFF TGTGCCAGCAGTCCGGGGGACAGCTCTAATGAAAAACTGTTTTTT
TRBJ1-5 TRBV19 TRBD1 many CASSILRDRGEVQPQHF TGTGCCAGTAGTATTCTCCGGGACAGGGGTGAGGTGCAGCCCCAGCATTTT
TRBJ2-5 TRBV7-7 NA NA CASSLVAGKTQYF TGTGCTAGCAGCTTAGTTGCCGGGAAGACCCAGTACTTC
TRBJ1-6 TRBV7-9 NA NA CASSLMGRDSPLHF TGTGCCAGCAGCTTAATGGGCAGAGATTCACCCCTCCACTTT
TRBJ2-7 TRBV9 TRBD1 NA CASSPPGTGVYEQYF TGTGCCAGCAGCCCCCCCGGGACAGGGGTCTACGAGCAGTACTTC
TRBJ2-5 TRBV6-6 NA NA CASSRETQYF TGTGCCAGCTCGCGCGAGACCCAGTACTTC